In its sample, the clone carrying this T cell receptor (beta chain) was seen many times. TCR beta CDR3 region amplification was performed from RNA transcripts. The TCR CDR3 first-round RT-PCR relied on the HTBI primer set. TCRdb reprocessed the multiplex PCR reads with MiXCR, giving one entry per CDR3 protein. The table includes more than 350,000 distinct CDR3 sequences, more than 13% detected once. Lactation, pregnancy, other autoimmune disease or uncontrolled infection excluded patients. The data stem from a study of T cells in Graves' hyperthyroidism and ophthalmopathy. The CDR3 contains 17 residues. The germline V gene encodes CDR1 SGHTA and CDR2 FQGTGA. The J segment lost 5 bases and the V segment lost 5 bases, leaving 15 bases of the junction unmatched.

The material sequenced was blood. This chain links TRBV7-3 with TRBJ2-1, with 7 bases fitting TRBD2. The sequence came from a woman younger than 45 with Graves' hyperthyroidism. The CDR3 sequence: CASSHQNAAGAHNEQFF. CDR3 DNA: TGTGCCAGCAGCCATCAGAATGCTGCGGGAGCCCACAATGAGCAGTTCTTC.